The clone carrying this T cell receptor beta chain was observed a single time. Produced via immunoSEQ multiplex PCR; TCRdb's table is partial and in-frame only. The repertoire holds over 200,000 clones, more than 75% seen once, with under 2% in the top ten. This entry comes from a study of blood T cell repertoires in COVID-19. Germline V gene sequence: CDR1 SEHNR, CDR2 FQNEAQ (reference sequence). The CDR3 extends over 15 amino acids. The V end lost 1 base, the J end lost 4 bases, and 13 bases lay between the germline ends. The chain is built from TRBV7-9 and TRBJ1-2; D perhaps matches TRBD1 (5 bases). The sequence came from a man in his forties or fifties with active or convalescent COVID-19. Sequencing used peripheral blood. The CDR3 region is CASSLDRGGTYGYTF. Here the CDR3 DNA reads TGTGCCAGCAGCTTAGATCGGGGGGGAACCTATGGCTACACCTTC.